The rows below give T cell receptor beta chains drawn from one sample of a study of Ad26.COV2.S vaccination and SARS-CoV-2 variants. Sequencing was performed with immunoSEQ multiplex PCR; in TCRdb, only in-frame clones are kept and a portion is missing. The table shows more than 300,000 clones, with around nine tenths occurring only once. The sample here was peripheral blood, taken in a trial of Ad26.COV2.S vaccine versus placebo. The source of these receptors is a person between 18 and 65 years old who received the Ad26.COV2.S COVID-19 vaccine or a placebo. Each CDR3 is given with its conserved first and last residue. The order of the fields is V gene, CDR3 length, J gene, clone size, D gene, CDR3 DNA, CDR3 protein. D genes are given only for firm matches. Size is omitted from some rows. Given values are once, few, many or a class for expanded clones.

TRBV7-2	14	TRBJ1-5	NA	NA	TGTGCCAGCAGCTTATGGGGTAGCAATCAGCCCCAGCATTTT	CASSLWGSNQPQHF
TRBV5-4	16	TRBJ2-7	NA	TRBD2	TGTGCCAGCAGCGGGGTGAAGTCTAGCGGGAGTATGGAGCAGTACTTC	CASSGVKSSGSMEQYF
TRBV19	14	TRBJ1-5	NA	TRBD1	TGTGCCAGTAGTAGAGGACAGGGGGATCAGCCCCAGCATTTT	CASSRGQGDQPQHF
TRBV28	19	TRBJ1-1	NA	NA	TGTGCCAGCAGTTTATTTTCGGGGACGACCATCGGCCGGGGCACTGAAGCTTTCTTT	CASSLFSGTTIGRGTEAFF
TRBV24-1	13	TRBJ1-1	NA	NA	TGTGCCACCTTCGACGTCGGGATCACTGAAGCTTTCTTT	CATFDVGITEAFF
TRBV7-8	15	TRBJ2-1	NA	NA	TGTGCCAGCAGCCTTCGGACGGAGGGGTACAATGAGCAGTTCTTC	CASSLRTEGYNEQFF
TRBV5-1	15	TRBJ1-5	NA	TRBD1	TGCGCCAGCAGCTTGGCAGGGGGGGTGGATCAGCCCCAGCATTTT	CASSLAGGVDQPQHF
TRBV6-5	14	TRBJ1-2	NA	NA	TGTGCCAGCAGAGTCGGGGGGTCTCGCTATGGCTACACCTTC	CASRVGGSRYGYTF
TRBV4-1	16	TRBJ1-2	NA	NA	TGCGCCAGCAGCCAAAGTATCGCGGTGGGGAACTATGGCTACACCTTC	CASSQSIAVGNYGYTF
TRBV14	16	TRBJ2-7	NA	NA	TGTGCCAGCAGCCAATCGCCAGTTCCGCCCTCCTACGAGCAGTACTTC	CASSQSPVPPSYEQYF
TRBV4-1	16	TRBJ1-1	NA	NA	TGCGCCAGCAGCCAAGATTTGGGCACAGAATTCGCTGAAGCTTTCTTT	CASSQDLGTEFAEAFF
TRBV19	12	TRBJ2-1	NA	NA	TGTGCCAGTAGTATCTCAGTTCATGAGCAGTTCTTC	CASSISVHEQFF
TRBV28	12	TRBJ1-6	NA	NA	TGTGCCAGCAGCCCTGGTTGGGAGTCCCTCCACTTT	CASSPGWESLHF
TRBV7-2	13	TRBJ1-4	NA	NA	TGTGCCAGCAGCTTAGTGACAGCCGAAAAACTGTTTTTT	CASSLVTAEKLFF
TRBV29-1	16	TRBJ2-3	NA	TRBD2	TGCAGCGTTGAAGCGGGAGGGGGGACTAGCACAGATACGCAGTATTTT	CSVEAGGGTSTDTQYF
TRBV4-1	15	TRBJ2-6	NA	NA	TGCGCCAGCAGCCAAGTGGTTTCCGGGGCCAACGTCCTGACTTTC	CASSQVVSGANVLTF
TRBV27	12	TRBJ2-7	NA	NA	TGTGCCAGCGGAGTCGATTCCTACGAGCAGTACTTC	CASGVDSYEQYF
TRBV5-1	13	TRBJ1-1	NA	NA	TGCGCCAGCAGCTTGGGTAGGGTCACTGAAGCTTTCTTT	CASSLGRVTEAFF
TRBV7-9	15	TRBJ1-4	NA	NA	TGTGCCAGCAGCTTAGCGCGAGGGGGTCGCGAAAAACTGTTTTTT	CASSLARGGREKLFF
TRBV9	15	TRBJ2-7	once	NA	TGTGCCAGCAGCGCGGGACACCGATTTTCCTACGAGCAGTACTTC	CASSAGHRFSYEQYF
TRBV4-3	15	TRBJ1-5	NA	TRBD1	TGCGCCAGCAGTCTGTCGACAGGGATCAATCAGCCCCAGCATTTT	CASSLSTGINQPQHF
TRBV7-2	16	TRBJ1-5	NA	TRBD1	TGTGCCAGCAGCTTAGCGGGACAGGGAAGCAATCAGCCCCAGCATTTT	CASSLAGQGSNQPQHF
TRBV2	15	TRBJ2-1	few	TRBD1	TGTGCCAGCACCCCCGGGACAGGGGGTTACAATGAGCAGTTCTTC	CASTPGTGGYNEQFF
TRBV30	15	TRBJ2-3	NA	TRBD2	TGTGCCTGGAGTGTAGGGACTAGGAGGACAGATACGCAGTATTTT	CAWSVGTRRTDTQYF
TRBV7-9	14	TRBJ2-2	NA	NA	TGTGCCAGCAGCTTTTTACATCTGGACGGGGAGCTGTTTTTT	CASSFLHLDGELFF
TRBV9	14	TRBJ2-7	NA	TRBD2	TGTGCCAGCAGCGTCACTAGCGGGTCCTACGAGCAGTACTTC	CASSVTSGSYEQYF
TRBV10-3	13	TRBJ1-1	NA	NA	TGTGCCATCAGTGGGGTAGGGAACACTGAAGCTTTCTTT	CAISGVGNTEAFF
TRBV6-1	16	TRBJ2-5	NA	TRBD2	TGTGCCAGCAGTGAAGTGTCTAGCGGGAGTGATGAGACCCAGTACTTC	CASSEVSSGSDETQYF
TRBV28	15	TRBJ2-7	NA	TRBD1	TGTGCCAGCAGTTTCAGGACAGGGCGCGTCTACGAGCAGTACTTC	CASSFRTGRVYEQYF
TRBV4-1	15	TRBJ2-6	NA	TRBD1	TGCGCCAGCAGCCAGACAGGGGTAGGGGCCAACGTCCTGACTTTC	CASSQTGVGANVLTF
TRBV28	14	TRBJ2-2	NA	NA	TGTGCCAGCAGACTCGGGGTCAACACCGGGGAGCTGTTTTTT	CASRLGVNTGELFF
TRBV5-6	12	TRBJ1-2	NA	NA	TGTGCCAGCAGTCCAGGGGTCTATGGCTACACCTTC	CASSPGVYGYTF
TRBV7-8	16	TRBJ1-1	NA	NA	TGTGCCAGCAGCGGGAGGACGACGTCTATGAACACTGAAGCTTTCTTT	CASSGRTTSMNTEAFF
TRBV6-2/TRBV6-3	15	TRBJ1-1	NA	NA	TGTGCCAGCAGTACCGGACGGATCTTGAACACTGAAGCTTTCTTT	CASSTGRILNTEAFF
TRBV5-6	14	TRBJ2-3	NA	TRBD2	TGTGCCAGCAGCCTAGCGGGAGGTACAGATACGCAGTATTTT	CASSLAGGTDTQYF
TRBV9	16	TRBJ2-3	NA	TRBD2	TGTGCCAGCAGCGTAGATCCTAGCGGGAGCACAGATACGCAGTATTTT	CASSVDPSGSTDTQYF
TRBV30	13	TRBJ1-1	NA	TRBD1	TGTGCCTGGACCGAGGACAGGGACACTGAAGCTTTCTTT	CAWTEDRDTEAFF
TRBV5-1	18	TRBJ2-6	NA	NA	TGCGCCAGCAGCTTCGCGACAGCTTTACACTCTGGGGCCAACGTCCTGACTTTC	CASSFATALHSGANVLTF
TRBV6-5	14	TRBJ1-1	NA	NA	TGTGCCAGCGCCCGGACACCTAGGAACACTGAAGCTTTCTTT	CASARTPRNTEAFF
TRBV6-5	15	TRBJ2-1	NA	TRBD2	TGTGCCAGCAGCCCCCAGCGGGAATCCTACAATGAGCAGTTCTTC	CASSPQRESYNEQFF
TRBV29-1	12	TRBJ2-1	NA	NA	TGCAGCGTTGAATTCTTCGCGGATGAGCAGTTCTTC	CSVEFFADEQFF
TRBV4-2	18	TRBJ2-1	NA	TRBD2	TGTGCCAGCAGCCAAGGAGGGATAACGGGAGGGCCCTACAATGAGCAGTTCTTC	CASSQGGITGGPYNEQFF
TRBV15	15	TRBJ1-2	NA	NA	TGTGCCACCAGCAGAGATAACTTTGTGGGCCGCGGCTACACCTTC	CATSRDNFVGRGYTF
TRBV28	13	TRBJ1-1	NA	NA	TGTGCCAGCAGTAGGGGTTCAAGCACTGAAGCTTTCTTT	CASSRGSSTEAFF
TRBV5-1	14	TRBJ2-5	NA	TRBD1	TGCGCCAGCAGCCACGGACAGGGGGTCGAGACCCAGTACTTC	CASSHGQGVETQYF
TRBV6-6	13	TRBJ2-1	once	NA	TGTGCCAGCAGTTACGAAGGCTTCAATGAGCAGTTCTTC	CASSYEGFNEQFF